The next 2 T cell receptor beta chains were all read from a single sample in a study of cytomegalovirus exposure and HLA in healthy donors. PCR used 60 Vbeta primers and 13 Jbeta primers. TCRdb's copy holds only in-frame clones and misses some; the assay was immunoSEQ multiplex PCR. The sample carries fewer than 90,000 clones, approximately 75% recorded once. Specimen: PBMCs. The receptors derive from a human donor in good health.

This clone was recorded once. The chain carries TRBV6-1 and TRBJ2-7, with 9 bases identical to TRBD1. Germline lookup yields CDR1 MNHNS and CDR2 SASEGT. V gave up 7 bases and J gave up 5 bases; unmatched junction bases: 12. The CDR3 loop spans 15 amino acids. CDR3 nucleotide sequence: TGTGCCAGCACTACCGCAGGGACAGGGAGCCACGAGCAGTACTTC. Protein product: CASTTAGTGSHEQYF.

This chain uses TRBV27 with TRBJ2-4, with D maybe TRBD2 (7 bases). Germline CDR1 MNHEY, CDR2 SMNVEV (reference sequence). This CDR3 contains 15 residues. V shed 6 bases and J shed 1 base, with 13 bases lying between them. The CDR3 spells CASSEGGGAKNIQYF. Written as DNA, the CDR3 is TGTGCCAGCAGCGAGGGGGGGGGCGCCAAAAACATTCAGTACTTC.